This is a list of T cell receptor beta chains from one sample in a study of blood T cell repertoires in COVID-19. TCRdb keeps only in-frame clones here, not all; method: immunoSEQ multiplex PCR. The data contain approximately 28,000 clones, around 60% of them singletons. Input material: peripheral blood. The receptors originated from a man aged 55-75 years with active or convalescent COVID-19. Each CDR3 is given with its conserved first and last residue. D genes are given only for firm matches. Not all rows give a size; the values are once, few, many and, for expanded clones, a class.

V gene: TRBV19
clone size: NA
J gene: TRBJ2-2
D gene: TRBD2
CDR3 protein: CASSDSAGGYTGELFF
CDR3 DNA: TGTGCCAGTAGCGACTCCGCGGGGGGATACACCGGGGAGCTGTTTTTT

V gene: TRBV6-5
clone size: once
J gene: TRBJ2-5
D gene: NA
CDR3 protein: CASSARQFSAETQYF
CDR3 DNA: TGTGCCAGCAGCGCCCGACAGTTTTCAGCGGAGACCCAGTACTTC

V gene: TRBV10-3
clone size: NA
J gene: TRBJ1-1
D gene: TRBD1
CDR3 protein: CAISELNRGQRKNTEAFF
CDR3 DNA: TGTGCCATCAGTGAGTTGAACAGGGGGCAAAGGAAGAACACTGAAGCTTTCTTT

V gene: TRBV5-5
clone size: NA
J gene: TRBJ2-3
D gene: NA
CDR3 protein: CTSSTLARTPNTQYF
CDR3 DNA: TGTACCAGCAGCACCCTAGCGCGCACACCGAATACGCAGTATTTT

V gene: TRBV5-4
clone size: NA
J gene: TRBJ2-3
D gene: TRBD2
CDR3 protein: CASSSAVGGGAQDTQYF
CDR3 DNA: TGTGCCAGCAGCTCGGCGGTGGGCGGGGGGGCTCAAGATACGCAGTATTTT

V gene: TRBV7-3
clone size: NA
J gene: TRBJ2-7
D gene: TRBD2
CDR3 protein: CASSLTSGSHEQYF
CDR3 DNA: TGTGCCAGCAGCTTGACTAGCGGGAGTCACGAGCAGTACTTC

V gene: TRBV27
clone size: NA
J gene: TRBJ2-7
D gene: NA
CDR3 protein: CATSDRNFEQYF
CDR3 DNA: TGTGCCACCTCGGACAGAAACTTCGAGCAGTACTTC

V gene: TRBV6-4
clone size: NA
J gene: TRBJ1-2
D gene: TRBD1
CDR3 protein: CASRLGQGYGYTF
CDR3 DNA: TGTGCCAGCAGGCTCGGACAGGGATATGGCTACACCTTC

V gene: TRBV18
clone size: NA
J gene: TRBJ1-1
D gene: TRBD1
CDR3 protein: CASSPGTGGTEAFF
CDR3 DNA: TGTGCCAGCTCACCGGGGACAGGGGGGACTGAAGCTTTCTTT

V gene: TRBV10-3
clone size: NA
J gene: TRBJ1-2
D gene: TRBD1
CDR3 protein: CAISMTGGDGYTF
CDR3 DNA: TGTGCCATCAGTATGACAGGGGGCGACGGCTACACCTTC

V gene: TRBV29-1
clone size: few
J gene: TRBJ1-1
D gene: NA
CDR3 protein: CSAGRTEAFF
CDR3 DNA: TGCAGCGCGGGGCGCACTGAAGCTTTCTTT

V gene: TRBV7-8
clone size: NA
J gene: TRBJ2-1
D gene: TRBD2
CDR3 protein: CASSRAGGVYNEQFF
CDR3 DNA: TGTGCCAGCAGCCGAGCGGGAGGCGTTTACAATGAGCAGTTCTTC

V gene: TRBV7-9
clone size: NA
J gene: TRBJ1-4
D gene: NA
CDR3 protein: CASSEDSNNEKLFF
CDR3 DNA: TGTGCCAGCAGTGAGGACAGCAATAATGAAAAACTGTTTTTT

V gene: TRBV4-1
clone size: NA
J gene: TRBJ2-7
D gene: NA
CDR3 protein: CASSPIEGFEQYF
CDR3 DNA: TGCGCCAGCAGCCCGATCGAGGGTTTCGAGCAGTACTTC

V gene: TRBV24-1
clone size: NA
J gene: TRBJ2-1
D gene: TRBD1
CDR3 protein: CATSGPRDRVKFF
CDR3 DNA: TGTGCCACCAGTGGTCCCCGGGACAGGGTTAAGTTCTTC

V gene: TRBV11-2
clone size: NA
J gene: TRBJ2-7
D gene: NA
CDR3 protein: CASSSQESYEQYF
CDR3 DNA: TGTGCCAGCAGCTCACAGGAGTCCTACGAGCAGTACTTC

V gene: TRBV27
clone size: NA
J gene: TRBJ2-7
D gene: NA
CDR3 protein: CASSSRVVHEQYF
CDR3 DNA: TGTGCCAGCAGTTCCAGGGTCGTCCACGAGCAGTACTTC

V gene: TRBV14
clone size: NA
J gene: TRBJ2-6
D gene: TRBD1
CDR3 protein: CASSQASGQRANVLTF
CDR3 DNA: TGTGCCAGCAGCCAAGCCTCGGGACAGAGGGCCAACGTCCTGACTTTC

V gene: TRBV27
clone size: NA
J gene: TRBJ2-3
D gene: NA
CDR3 protein: CASSPRGGDTQYF
CDR3 DNA: TGTGCCAGCAGTCCGCGGGGTGGAGATACGCAGTATTTT

V gene: TRBV7-8
clone size: few
J gene: TRBJ2-7
D gene: TRBD1
CDR3 protein: CASSLGMGTGVNEQYF
CDR3 DNA: TGTGCCAGCAGCTTAGGAATGGGTACAGGGGTAAACGAGCAGTACTTC

V gene: TRBV7-3
clone size: NA
J gene: TRBJ2-7
D gene: NA
CDR3 protein: CASSEGGSQSYEQYF
CDR3 DNA: TGTGCCAGCAGCGAGGGGGGGAGCCAATCCTACGAGCAGTACTTC

V gene: TRBV15
clone size: medium-sized
J gene: TRBJ2-3
D gene: TRBD2
CDR3 protein: CATSSSSGSGSDTQYF
CDR3 DNA: TGTGCCACCAGCAGCTCAAGCGGGAGTGGGTCAGATACGCAGTATTTT

V gene: TRBV7-7
clone size: NA
J gene: TRBJ1-6
D gene: NA
CDR3 protein: CASSLVLNSPLHF
CDR3 DNA: TGTGCTAGCAGCTTAGTTCTTAATTCACCCCTCCACTTT

V gene: TRBV14
clone size: NA
J gene: TRBJ2-1
D gene: NA
CDR3 protein: CASSQDFSFQGFFYNEQFF
CDR3 DNA: TGTGCCAGCAGCCAAGATTTTTCTTTCCAGGGGTTTTTCTACAATGAGCAGTTCTTC

V gene: TRBV7-2
clone size: NA
J gene: TRBJ2-1
D gene: TRBD2
CDR3 protein: CASSLGGGYSNEQFF
CDR3 DNA: TGTGCCAGCAGCTTAGGCGGGGGTTATTCCAATGAGCAGTTCTTC

V gene: TRBV6-2/TRBV6-3
clone size: NA
J gene: TRBJ2-1
D gene: NA
CDR3 protein: CASRPPGNEQFF
CDR3 DNA: TGTGCCAGCAGGCCTCCAGGGAATGAGCAGTTCTTC

V gene: TRBV18
clone size: NA
J gene: TRBJ2-5
D gene: TRBD1
CDR3 protein: CASSPLTGLQTQYF
CDR3 DNA: TGTGCCAGCTCACCCTTGACAGGGTTGCAGACCCAGTACTTC

V gene: TRBV27
clone size: NA
J gene: TRBJ2-3
D gene: TRBD2
CDR3 protein: CASSPGLAITDTQYF
CDR3 DNA: TGTGCCAGCAGTCCGGGACTAGCCATTACAGATACGCAGTATTTT

V gene: TRBV9
clone size: NA
J gene: TRBJ2-2
D gene: TRBD1
CDR3 protein: CASSATGGAAGELFF
CDR3 DNA: TGTGCCAGCAGCGCGACAGGGGGCGCCGCCGGGGAGCTGTTTTTT

V gene: TRBV9
clone size: NA
J gene: TRBJ2-3
D gene: TRBD2
CDR3 protein: CASSVLPGASGSVVGTDTQYF
CDR3 DNA: TGTGCCAGCAGCGTTCTCCCCGGGGCTAGCGGGAGTGTGGTTGGCACAGATACGCAGTATTTT

V gene: TRBV6-5
clone size: NA
J gene: TRBJ2-1
D gene: TRBD2
CDR3 protein: CASSPGGEQFF
CDR3 DNA: TGTGCCAGCAGTCCCGGGGGGGAGCAGTTCTTC

V gene: TRBV7-2
clone size: NA
J gene: TRBJ1-1
D gene: TRBD1
CDR3 protein: CASRQRQGINTEAFF
CDR3 DNA: TGTGCCAGCAGGCAAAGACAGGGGATTAACACTGAAGCTTTCTTT

V gene: TRBV6-2/TRBV6-3
clone size: NA
J gene: TRBJ2-5
D gene: NA
CDR3 protein: CASSQKETQYF
CDR3 DNA: TGTGCCAGCAGTCAAAAAGAGACCCAGTACTTC

V gene: TRBV5-1
clone size: NA
J gene: TRBJ2-5
D gene: NA
CDR3 protein: CASSLAVGAETQYF
CDR3 DNA: TGCGCCAGCAGCTTGGCCGTGGGGGCAGAGACCCAGTACTTC